The 32 T cell receptor beta chains below were found in one sample sequenced in a study of regulatory T cells in long-lasting Graves disease. Time point in this sample: newly diagnosed GD, antithyroid drugs for less than 3 months. PBMC RNA served as the TCR library source. Sequencing libraries for TCR beta were prepared with iRepertoire HTBI primers and Arm-PCR of CDR3 regions. TCRdb recomputed calls from the multiplex PCR reads with MiXCR, one row per CDR3 protein. The sample contains approximately 480,000 distinct CDR3 sequences, 15% to 20% of which appear only once. These data also featured in a second study, about T cells in Graves' hyperthyroidism and ophthalmopathy.

The sequenced sample was peripheral blood mononuclear cells (PBMCs), obtained at new diagnosis, from a patient treated with antithyroid drugs. The receptor source for this set is a man aged 35 to 55 with Graves disease.

As DNA, the CDR3 is TGTGCCAGCAGTTTCCCCAGGAATGAGCAGTTCTTC. It translates to CASSFPRNEQFF. This chain links TRBV12-3 or TRBV12-4 with TRBJ2-1; no firm D call. CDR3 length equals 12 residues. The germline V and J ends were trimmed by 3 bases and 7 bases, with 7 bases remaining between them.

This clonotype has at least ten counts. This chain links TRBV11-2 with TRBJ2-7; the match to TRBD1 covers 7 bases. V dropped 2 bases and J dropped 0; count of bases not matched to a gene: 7. The CDR3 length is 16 residues. The germline gives CDR1 SGHAT, CDR2 FQNNGV. CDR3 nucleotide sequence: TGTGCCAGCAGCTTAAAGGGACAGACGGACTCCTACGAGCAGTACTTC. Protein sequence: CASSLKGQTDSYEQYF.

Ten or more counts support this clonotype. This chain connects TRBV30 to TRBJ1-2; possible D gene TRBD1, 6 bases. Germline V lookup: CDR1 GTSNPN, CDR2 SVGIG (reference sequence). V was clipped by 0 bases and J by 7 bases, with 12 bases between them. The length of the CDR3 is 13 residues. DNA for the CDR3: TGTGCCTGGAGTGTAAGGCAGGGGCTTGGCTACACCTTC. Protein product: CAWSVRQGLGYTF.

This clonotype came up many times. The chain combines TRBV30 with TRBJ1-1; a possible D gene is TRBD1 (6 bases). Germline V gene lookup returns CDR1 GTSNPN and CDR2 SVGIG (reference sequence). The CDR3 is 16 residues long. The ends were cut back, 0 bases at V and 6 bases at J, with 20 bases in the middle. CDR3 in DNA: TGTGCCTGGAGTGTACCCACCCAGGGGCGCGATGCTGAAGCTTTCTTT. As protein: CAWSVPTQGRDAEAFF.

This clonotype was recorded only once. The CDR3 protein is CATRLAGGMNEQFF. The CDR3 coding sequence is TGTGCCACCCGACTAGCGGGAGGGATGAATGAGCAGTTCTTC. The V gene is TRBV2, the J gene TRBJ2-1; 14 nucleotides match TRBD2. Germline CDR1 and CDR2: SNHLY and FYNNEI. The CDR3 sequence is 14 residues long. Trimming cost V 10 bases and J 7 bases; bases outside gene matches: 6.

This clonotype was seen repeatedly, ten times or more. The chain recombines TRBV19 with TRBJ2-5; perhaps TRBD2 as D (6 bases). V was pared by 9 bases and J by 2 bases, with 16 bases between. Per the germline V gene, CDR1 is LNHDA and CDR2 is SQIVND (reference sequence). The CDR3 sequence is 14 residues long. The CDR3 sequence is CASKDLGTQETQYF. The CDR3 DNA is TGTGCCAGCAAAGACCTCGGGACTCAAGAGACCCAGTACTTC.

The J gene is TRBJ1-2, the V gene TRBV24-1; TRBD1 might be the D (5 bases). This CDR3 region has 14 residues. The V end was cut by 4 bases, the J end by 4 bases, with 12 bases between. Germline loops: CDR1 KGHDR, CDR2 SFDVKD. Written as DNA, the CDR3 is TGTGCCACCAGTGAACCAGGGTATGGCTATGGCTACACCTTC. Its translation is CATSEPGYGYGYTF.

This clonotype was seen a few times. This chain joins TRBV12-3 or TRBV12-4 and TRBJ2-7; TRBD2 aligns across 12 bases. The CDR3 length is 15 residues. V shed 1 base, J shed 5 bases, and the junction held 3 bases outside the gene matches. The DNA of the CDR3 is TGTGCCAGCAGTTTAGGACTAGCGGGAGAAAACGAGCAGTACTTC. Protein: CASSLGLAGENEQYF.

This clonotype was counted many times. This chain joins TRBV28 and TRBJ2-5, with 9 bases matching TRBD2. With 6 bases clipped from V and 5 bases from J, the junction kept 10 bases outside the gene matches. The CDR3 is made up of 15 amino acids. Germline lookup yields CDR1 MDHEN and CDR2 SYDVKM. In DNA, the CDR3 is TGTGCCAGCAGAGGCCTAGCGGGGAGAGGGGAGACCCAGTACTTC. It codes for CASRGLAGRGETQYF.

This clonotype has ten or more counts. The chain links TRBV27 to TRBJ2-3; a weak D match, TRBD2 (6 bases). Trimming left V 3 bases short and J 4 bases short, with 11 bases between. CDR3 length equals 14 residues. Per the germline V gene, CDR1 is MNHEY and CDR2 is SMNVEV (reference sequence). CDR3 sequence reads: CASSLTRTSDTQYF. DNA for the CDR3: TGTGCCAGCAGTTTGACTAGGACTTCAGATACGCAGTATTTT.

The V call is TRBV20-1, the J call TRBJ1-5; TRBD1 matches at 8 bases. Losses at the gene ends were 5 bases for V and 5 bases for J; bases not matched to a gene: 8. From germline, CDR1 is DFQATT and CDR2 SNEGSKA (reference sequence). The CDR3 length is 14 residues. CDR3 loop: CSASWSGGDQPQHF. DNA for the CDR3: TGCAGTGCTTCGTGGTCAGGGGGCGATCAGCCCCAGCATTTT.

This clonotype occurred a few times. This rearrangement joins TRBV28 to TRBJ1-4, with D uncertain. Germline CDR1 reads MDHEN; CDR2 reads SYDVKM. Trimming cost V 3 bases and J 0 bases, with 5 bases left between them. The CDR3 is 14 amino acids. The CDR3 region has the DNA TGTGCCAGCAGTTTTAGCACAACTAATGAAAAACTGTTTTTT. Amino acid sequence: CASSFSTTNEKLFF.

This clonotype was observed a few times. The chain is built from TRBV20-1 and TRBJ1-4; a possible D gene is TRBD1 (6 bases). Trimming stripped 6 bases from V and 3 bases from J, with 14 bases between. The CDR3 runs to 14 residues. CDR1 DFQATT and CDR2 SNEGSKA come from the germline V gene (reference sequence). The DNA of the CDR3 is TGCAGTGCCCATGCGGGGGCGGCTAATGAAAAACTGTTTTTT. This translates into CSAHAGAANEKLFF.

There are many counts of this clonotype. The chain employs TRBV30 and TRBJ1-1; D gene uncertain. Trimming left V 2 bases short and J 5 bases short, with 6 bases between. CDR3 length equals 11 residues. CDR1 is GTSNPN and CDR2 is SVGIG in the germline V gene (reference sequence). This chain's CDR3 is CAWSRGTEAFF. As DNA, the CDR3 is TGTGCCTGGAGTCGGGGAACTGAAGCTTTCTTT.

This clonotype has just one count. V and J are TRBV19 and TRBJ2-3, with 7 positions matching TRBD2. The V segment lost 3 bases and the J segment 6 bases; nucleotides outside the gene matches: 6. The V gene's germline CDR1 is LNHDA and CDR2 SQIVND (reference sequence). There are 14 residues in the CDR3. CDR3 DNA: TGTGCCAGTAGTATTGATCTCGGGAGGGATACGCAGTATTTT. Encoded protein: CASSIDLGRDTQYF.

This clonotype was counted at least ten times. The V call is TRBV28, the J call TRBJ2-1; the D is unclear. With 9 bases removed from V and 4 bases from J, the gap between germline ends came to 22 bases. Germline V CDR1 and CDR2: MDHEN, SYDVKM. This CDR3 comprises 16 residues. The DNA for the CDR3 is TGTGCCAGTAAATTAACCGGGTCCTACACTTACAATGAGCAGTTCTTC. It is translated as CASKLTGSYTYNEQFF. Drawing the rest from reference TRBV28 and TRBJ2-1, the complete variable domain is DVKVTQSSRYLVKRTGEKVFLECVQDMDHENMFWYRQDPGLGLRLIYFSYDVKMKEKGDIPEGYSVSREKKERFSLILESASTNQTSMYLCASKLTGSYTYNEQFFGPGTRLTVL.

This clonotype was seen ten or more times. The chain employs TRBV12-3 or TRBV12-4 and TRBJ2-3; tentatively, D is TRBD1 or TRBD2 (6 bases each). CDR3 length: 12 residues. Trimming took off 6 bases at V and 7 bases at J, with 11 bases between the two ends. CDR3 residues: CASSKGGNTQYF. As DNA, the CDR3 is TGTGCCAGCAGCAAGGGGGGAAATACGCAGTATTTT.

Ten or more counts support this clonotype. The rearrangement uses TRBV30 and TRBJ1-2; the D is unclear. In germline, CDR1 is GTSNPN, CDR2 SVGIG (reference sequence). The CDR3 is 12 residues long. Trimming shortened V by 5 bases and J by 4 bases, and 11 bases separated the two germline ends. The CDR3 DNA follows: TGTGCCTGGGGCGTCTCAGGCTATGGCTACACCTTC. It encodes CAWGVSGYGYTF. Variable domain in full (rest from reference TRBV30 and TRBJ1-2): SQTIHQWPATLVQPVGSPLSLECTVEGTSNPNLYWYRQAAGRGLQLLFYSVGIGQISSEVPQNLSASRPQDRQFILSSKKLLLSDSGFYLCAWGVSGYGYTFGSGTRLTVV.

The sample holds a few counts of this clonotype. At one end the junction does not follow the germline gene, possibly because of a read error. This chain joins TRBV3-1 and TRBJ2-1, with 13 positions matching TRBD2. Germline V gene data show CDR1 as LGHDT and CDR2 as YNNKEL (reference sequence). CDR3 size: 15 residues. The CDR3 sequence: CASSQGLAGGQKVVF. CDR3 DNA: TGTGCCAGCAGCCAAGGACTAGCGGGAGGACAAAAAGTGGTCTTC.

The table lists this clonotype with many counts. The gene calls are TRBV28 and TRBJ2-7, with 7 positions matching TRBD2. The CDR3 extends over 15 amino acids. With 3 bases clipped from V and 0 bases from J, the junction kept 5 bases outside the gene matches. From germline, CDR1 is MDHEN and CDR2 SYDVKM. The CDR3 spells CASSLGGVSSYEQYF. Written as DNA, the CDR3 is TGTGCCAGCAGTTTGGGAGGGGTTAGCTCCTACGAGCAGTACTTC.

V and J are TRBV6-1 and TRBJ1-6; the D is unclear. Trimming took 8 bases from V and 7 from J, leaving 15 bases between them. Per germline, CDR1 MNHNS and CDR2 SASEGT. The CDR3 has 14 residues. CDR3 bases: TGTGCCAGCTCCGTCGGGGTGGCGAATTCACCCCTCCACTTT. Translation gives CASSVGVANSPLHF.

At least ten counts were recorded for this clonotype. V and J are TRBV30 and TRBJ2-2; D is undetermined. V lost 7 bases, J lost 3 bases, and 15 bases lay in between. There are 14 residues in the CDR3. Germline CDR1 is GTSNPN and CDR2 is SVGIG (reference sequence). The CDR3 DNA follows: TGTGCCTTCCGGGCCCCATCCTACACCGGGGAGCTGTTTTTT. Its protein product is CAFRAPSYTGELFF.

The chain carries TRBV27 and TRBJ2-1; weak D call: TRBD2 (6 bases). This CDR3 region has 13 residues. CDR1 and CDR2 (germline): MNHEY, SMNVEV (reference sequence). V was clipped by 6 bases and J by 12 bases, with 18 bases between them. The CDR3 DNA follows: TGTGCCAGCAGGGGACTGGGGCGGTATGGGCAGTTCTTC. This sequence encodes CASRGLGRYGQFF.

Many counts were recorded for this clonotype. The chain uses TRBV11-2 and TRBJ2-3; D might be TRBD1 (5 bases). CDR1 is SGHAT, CDR2 FQNNGV, per germline. The CDR3 runs 14 residues. The germline V and J ends were trimmed by 4 bases and 2 bases, with 10 bases remaining between them. CDR3 sequence (DNA): TGTGCCAGCAGCTCGTTAGGGGTCACAGATACGCAGTATTTT. Translation gives CASSSLGVTDTQYF.

Ten or more counts support this clonotype. The gene calls are TRBV7-8 and TRBJ2-1; possibly TRBD1 or TRBD2 for D (5 bases each). The CDR3 runs to 14 residues. V lost 3 bases, J lost 2 bases, and 8 bases lay in between. Germline V gene sequence: CDR1 SGHVS, CDR2 FQNEAQ. CDR3 sequence reads: CASSLGPAYNEQFF. DNA of the CDR3: TGTGCCAGCAGCTTGGGACCAGCCTACAATGAGCAGTTCTTC.

This clonotype appeared a few times. This chain joins TRBV29-1 and TRBJ2-1; the match to TRBD1 covers 7 bases. V shed 1 base and J 0 bases; nucleotides not matched to a gene: 6. The germline gives CDR1 SQVTM, CDR2 ANQGSEA. The CDR3 spans 16 residues. CDR3 residues: CSVEGVDRSSYNEQFF. The CDR3 coding sequence is TGCAGCGTTGAAGGGGTGGACAGGAGCTCCTACAATGAGCAGTTCTTC.

This clonotype was picked up many times. The chain combines TRBV12-3 or TRBV12-4 with TRBJ2-7; the D gene is possibly TRBD1 (5 bases). The V and J ends lost 4 bases and 3 bases respectively, with 13 bases between them. This CDR3 comprises 14 residues. This chain's CDR3 is CASSSSPQGYEQYF. The CDR3 region has the DNA TGTGCCAGCAGTTCGTCACCTCAGGGCTACGAGCAGTACTTC.

In this sample, this clonotype turned up many times. This chain connects TRBV5-1 to TRBJ1-5; no definite D call. V lost 0 bases, J lost 3 bases, and 7 bases lay in between. Germline loops: CDR1 SGHRS, CDR2 YFSETQ. The CDR3 totals 14 residues. CDR3 region: CASSLGPANQPQHF. The CDR3 bases are TGCGCCAGCAGCTTGGGGCCTGCCAATCAGCCCCAGCATTTT.

There are many counts of this clonotype. The CDR3 DNA reads as TGTGCTCCCCGAGCCTCGAACACTGAAGCTTTCTTT. It translates to CAPRASNTEAFF. The chain links TRBV7-2 to TRBJ1-1, with unresolved D. The CDR3 has 12 amino acids. Looked up from germline, CDR1 is SGHTA and CDR2 is FQGNSA.

About this clonotype: Given a much more abundant clone one base away, this may be a read error. This chain joins TRBV5-1 and TRBJ2-5; D is perhaps TRBD1 (5 bases). Germline lookup yields CDR1 SGHRS and CDR2 YFSETQ. Trimming took 3 bases from V and 4 from J, leaving 10 bases between them. The CDR3 runs 13 residues. Here the CDR3 reads CASSSPQGETQYF. CDR3 DNA sequence: TGCGCCAGCAGCTCGCCTCAGGGAGAGACCCAGTACTTC.

This clonotype appeared many times. The J gene is TRBJ2-2, the V gene TRBV11-2, with D perhaps TRBD1 (6 bases). Trimming pared 3 bases from V and 6 bases from J, leaving 8 bases between. Germline CDR1 is SGHAT and CDR2 is FQNNGV. The CDR3 contains 13 residues. CDR3 DNA: TGTGCCAGCAGCTTCAAGGGGGCCGGGGAGCTGTTTTTT. This gives the protein CASSFKGAGELFF. Together with reference TRBV11-2 and TRBJ2-2, the CDR3 gives the full variable domain: EAGVAQSPRYKIIEKRQSVAFWCNPISGHATLYWYQQILGQGPKLLIQFQNNGVVDDSQLPKDRFSAERLKGVDSTLKIQPAKLEDSAVYLCASSFKGAGELFFGEGSRLTVL.

This chain connects TRBV7-9 to TRBJ2-7; TRBD1 aligns across 11 bases. The CDR3 extends over 17 amino acids. The germline CDR1 and CDR2 sequences are SEHNR and FQNEAQ (reference sequence). The trim removed 0 bases at V and 7 bases at J, leaving 11 bases unmatched. The CDR3 DNA reads TGTGCCAGCAGCTTAGCGCTTAGAGGACAGGGGGCAGGGGAGCAGTACTTC. This codes for CASSLALRGQGAGEQYF.